Listed below are T cell receptor beta chains from one sample, sequenced in a study of blood T cell repertoires in COVID-19. The table came from immunoSEQ multiplex PCR; TCRdb's copy has only in-frame clones and leaves some out. This table holds about 190,000 clones, 81% found once. Source material: peripheral blood. The receptors originated from a woman older than 75 with COVID-19, enrolled during active disease. The CDR3 runs from the conserved cysteine through the conserved F or W. D genes are given only for firm matches. For some rows the clone size is stated as once, few or many, or as a class when expanded; others skip it.

>NA|NA|TRBJ1-4|TRBV4-1
TGCGCCAGCAGCCAAGGACAGGCAACTAATGAAAAACTGTTTTTT
CASSQGQATNEKLFF
>few|NA|TRBJ1-1|TRBV6-2/TRBV6-3
TGTGCCAGCAGTTACGAAGGGGCAGCTTTCTTT
CASSYEGAAFF
>NA|NA|TRBJ1-2|TRBV7-9
TGTGCCAGCAGCAAGGGACTACTAGAAAATGGCTACACCTTC
CASSKGLLENGYTF
>NA|NA|TRBJ2-1|TRBV20-1
TGCAGTGCAAATCAATACAATGAGCAGTTCTTC
CSANQYNEQFF
>NA|TRBD1|TRBJ1-1|TRBV6-5
TGTGCCAGCAGTTACTCAAGCAGGGGGGACACTGAAGCTTTCTTT
CASSYSSRGDTEAFF
>NA|TRBD1|TRBJ1-2|TRBV7-9
TGTGCCAGCAGCTTAGCCGGGACAGGGGAAGGCTACACCTTC
CASSLAGTGEGYTF
>NA|NA|TRBJ1-6|TRBV6-6
TGTGCCAGCAGTTACCTGACAGAGGGAGGGTCACCCCTCCACTTT
CASSYLTEGGSPLHF
>NA|TRBD1|TRBJ2-6|TRBV2
TGTGCCAGCAGTGAAGAGGGGGCGGGGGCCAACGTCCTGACTTTC
CASSEEGAGANVLTF
>NA|TRBD1|TRBJ2-7|TRBV15
TGTGCCACCAGCAGAGCGGGGACAGCCGCCTACGAGCAGTACTTC
CATSRAGTAAYEQYF
>few|NA|TRBJ1-2|TRBV27
TGTGCCAGCAGTTTATCCCACCCTAGGACTGGCCGGGGCTATGGCTACACCTTC
CASSLSHPRTGRGYGYTF
>NA|NA|TRBJ1-1|TRBV7-9
TGTGCCAGCAGCTTCGGGGGTCACACTGAAGCTTTCTTT
CASSFGGHTEAFF
>NA|NA|TRBJ2-2|TRBV6-6
TGTGCCAGCAGTTCCCTCAGAGGAGCCGGGGAGCTGTTTTTT
CASSSLRGAGELFF
>few|NA|TRBJ1-4|TRBV29-1
TGCAGCGTATCCGAACGGGACTCCTATGAAAAACTGTTTTTT
CSVSERDSYEKLFF
>NA|TRBD2|TRBJ2-1|TRBV28
TGTGCCAGCAGTTGGGGGGACTACTCCTACAATGAGCAGTTCTTC
CASSWGDYSYNEQFF
>few|TRBD2|TRBJ2-7|TRBV28
TGTGCCAGCAAGGTAGTGGAAATAGCGGGAGTCAGGGGATACGAGCAGTACTTC
CASKVVEIAGVRGYEQYF
>NA|NA|TRBJ2-5|TRBV11-2
TGTGCCAGCAGCTTATATCCCAGGGAGACCCAGTACTTC
CASSLYPRETQYF
>once|NA|TRBJ2-2|TRBV11-3
TGTGCCAGCAGCTTCGGCGGTCACACCGGGGAGCTGTTTTTT
CASSFGGHTGELFF
>NA|TRBD1|TRBJ1-1|TRBV9
TGTGCCAGCAGCGTAGGCCTGGGACAGGGTGAAGCTTTCTTT
CASSVGLGQGEAFF
>few|TRBD2|TRBJ2-7|TRBV28
TGTGCCAGCAGTTTATATGCGGGAGAGGGAAGCGAGCAGTACTTC
CASSLYAGEGSEQYF